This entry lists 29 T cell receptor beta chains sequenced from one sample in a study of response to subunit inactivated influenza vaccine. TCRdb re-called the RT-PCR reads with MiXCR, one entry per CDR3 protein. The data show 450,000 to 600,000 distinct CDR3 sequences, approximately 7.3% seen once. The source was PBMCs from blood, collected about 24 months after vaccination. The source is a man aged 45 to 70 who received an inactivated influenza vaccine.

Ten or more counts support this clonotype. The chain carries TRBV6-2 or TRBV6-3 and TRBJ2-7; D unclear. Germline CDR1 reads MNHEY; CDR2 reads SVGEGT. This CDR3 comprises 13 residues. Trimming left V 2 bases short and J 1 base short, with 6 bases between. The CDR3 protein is CASSYRNSYEQYF. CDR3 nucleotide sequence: TGTGCCAGCAGTTACAGGAATTCCTACGAGCAGTACTTC.

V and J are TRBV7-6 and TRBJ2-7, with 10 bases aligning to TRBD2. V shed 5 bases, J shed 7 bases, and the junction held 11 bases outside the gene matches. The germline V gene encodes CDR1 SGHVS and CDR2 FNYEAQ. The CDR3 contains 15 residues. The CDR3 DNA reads TGTGCCAGCAGCCGTGGAGCGGGAGGGTCAGGGGAGCAGTACTTC. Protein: CASSRGAGGSGEQYF.

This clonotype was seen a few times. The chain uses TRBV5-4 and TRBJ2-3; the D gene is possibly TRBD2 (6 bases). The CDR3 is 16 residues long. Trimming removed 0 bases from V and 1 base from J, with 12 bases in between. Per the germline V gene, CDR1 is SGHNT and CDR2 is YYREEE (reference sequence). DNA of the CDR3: TGTGCCAGCAGCTTGGTGCTAGCGCGCCGCACAGATACGCAGTATTTT. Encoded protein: CASSLVLARRTDTQYF.

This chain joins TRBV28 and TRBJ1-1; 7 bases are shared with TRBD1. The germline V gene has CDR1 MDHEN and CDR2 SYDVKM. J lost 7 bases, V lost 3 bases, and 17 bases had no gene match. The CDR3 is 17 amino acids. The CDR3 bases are TGTGCCAGCAGTTTTTTAGAGAAGTTGGGACAGTCGAATGAAGCTTTCTTT. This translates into CASSFLEKLGQSNEAFF.

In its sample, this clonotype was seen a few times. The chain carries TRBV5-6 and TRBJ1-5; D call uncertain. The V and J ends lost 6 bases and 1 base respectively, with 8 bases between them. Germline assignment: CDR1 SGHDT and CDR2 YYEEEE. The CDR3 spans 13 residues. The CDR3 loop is CASTMGSNQPQHF. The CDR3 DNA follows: TGTGCCAGCACCATGGGGAGCAATCAGCCCCAGCATTTT.

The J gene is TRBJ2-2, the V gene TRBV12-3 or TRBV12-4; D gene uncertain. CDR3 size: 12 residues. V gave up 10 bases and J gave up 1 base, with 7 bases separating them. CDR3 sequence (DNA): TGTGCCACCGCATTGAACACCGGGGAGCTGTTTTTT. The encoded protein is CATALNTGELFF.

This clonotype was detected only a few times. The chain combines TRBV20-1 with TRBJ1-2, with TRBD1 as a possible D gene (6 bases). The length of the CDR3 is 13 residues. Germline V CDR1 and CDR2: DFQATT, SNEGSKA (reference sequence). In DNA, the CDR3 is TGCAGGAGCGGGCTAGGGGGGAGGGATGGCTACACCTTC. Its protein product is CRSGLGGRDGYTF.

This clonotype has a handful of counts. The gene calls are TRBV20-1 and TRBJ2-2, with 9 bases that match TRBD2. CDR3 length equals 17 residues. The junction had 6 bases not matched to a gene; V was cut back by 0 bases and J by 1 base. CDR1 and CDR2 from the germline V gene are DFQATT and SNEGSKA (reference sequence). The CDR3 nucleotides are TGCAGTGCTAGAGATCCAACAGCGGGAGGGAACACCGGGGAGCTGTTTTTT. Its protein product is CSARDPTAGGNTGELFF.

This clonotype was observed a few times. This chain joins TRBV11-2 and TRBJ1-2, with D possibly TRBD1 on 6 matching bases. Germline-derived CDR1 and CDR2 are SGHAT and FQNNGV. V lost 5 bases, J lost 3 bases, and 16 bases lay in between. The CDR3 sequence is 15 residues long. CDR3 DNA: TGTGCCAGCAGCCAACCAGGACAGCCTTACTATGGCTACACCTTC. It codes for CASSQPGQPYYGYTF. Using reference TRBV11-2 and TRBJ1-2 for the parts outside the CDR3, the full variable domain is EAGVAQSPRYKIIEKRQSVAFWCNPISGHATLYWYQQILGQGPKLLIQFQNNGVVDDSQLPKDRFSAERLKGVDSTLKIQPAKLEDSAVYLCASSQPGQPYYGYTFGSGTRLTVV.

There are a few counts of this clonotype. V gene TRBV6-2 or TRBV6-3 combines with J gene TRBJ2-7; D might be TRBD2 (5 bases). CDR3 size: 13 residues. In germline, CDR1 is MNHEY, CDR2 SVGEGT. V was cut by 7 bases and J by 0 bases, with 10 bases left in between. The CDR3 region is CASKDSSSYEQYF. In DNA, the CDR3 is TGTGCCAGCAAGGACTCCAGCTCCTACGAGCAGTACTTC.

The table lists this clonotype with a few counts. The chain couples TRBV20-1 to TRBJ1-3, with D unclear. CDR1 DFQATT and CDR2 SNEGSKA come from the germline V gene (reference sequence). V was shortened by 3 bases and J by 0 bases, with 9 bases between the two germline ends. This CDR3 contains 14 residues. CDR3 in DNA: TGCAGTGCTAGTAACAGACTCTCTGGAAACACCATATATTTT. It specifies CSASNRLSGNTIYF.

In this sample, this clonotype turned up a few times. The CDR3 sequence: CASSFGTDHQPQHF. The CDR3 DNA reads TGTGCCAGCAGTTTTGGGACAGACCATCAGCCCCAGCATTTT. The chain employs TRBV12-3 or TRBV12-4 and TRBJ1-5, with 7 bases fitting TRBD1. CDR3 size: 14 residues. V shed 3 bases and J 5 bases; nucleotides not matched to a gene: 4.

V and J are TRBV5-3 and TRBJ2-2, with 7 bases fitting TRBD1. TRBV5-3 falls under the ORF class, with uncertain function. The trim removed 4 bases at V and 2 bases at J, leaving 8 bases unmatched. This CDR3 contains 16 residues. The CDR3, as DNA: TGTGCCAGAAGCGTGTACAGGGGCCGAAACACCGGGGAGCTGTTTTTT. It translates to CARSVYRGRNTGELFF.

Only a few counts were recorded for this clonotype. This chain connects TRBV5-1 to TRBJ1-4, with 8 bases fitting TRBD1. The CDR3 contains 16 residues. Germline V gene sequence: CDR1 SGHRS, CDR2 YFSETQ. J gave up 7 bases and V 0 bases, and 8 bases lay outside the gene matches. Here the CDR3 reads CASSLELRQGSEKLFF. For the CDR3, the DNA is TGCGCCAGCAGCTTGGAGTTAAGACAGGGGAGTGAAAAACTGTTTTTT.

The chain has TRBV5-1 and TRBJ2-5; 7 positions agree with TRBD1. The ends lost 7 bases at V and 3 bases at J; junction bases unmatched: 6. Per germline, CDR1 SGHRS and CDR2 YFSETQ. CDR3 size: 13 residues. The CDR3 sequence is CASCRDRKETQYF. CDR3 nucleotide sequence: TGCGCCAGCTGCCGGGACAGAAAAGAGACCCAGTACTTC.

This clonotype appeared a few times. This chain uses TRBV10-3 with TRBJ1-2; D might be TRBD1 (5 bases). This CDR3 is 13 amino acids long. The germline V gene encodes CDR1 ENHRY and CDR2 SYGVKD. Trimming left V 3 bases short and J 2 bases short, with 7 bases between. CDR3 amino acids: CAISEWGNYGYTF. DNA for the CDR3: TGTGCCATCAGTGAATGGGGCAACTATGGCTACACCTTC.

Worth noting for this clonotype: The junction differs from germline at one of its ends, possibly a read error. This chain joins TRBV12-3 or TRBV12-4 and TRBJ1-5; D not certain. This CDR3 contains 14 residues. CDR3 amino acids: CASSPEGSSQPQHF. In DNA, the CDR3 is TGTGCCAGCAGTCCGGAGGGAAGCAGTCAGCCCCAGCATTTT.

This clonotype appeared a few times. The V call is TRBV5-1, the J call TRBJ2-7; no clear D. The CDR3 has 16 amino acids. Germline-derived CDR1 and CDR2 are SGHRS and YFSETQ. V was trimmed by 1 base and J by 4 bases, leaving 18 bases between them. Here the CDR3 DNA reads TGCGCCAGCAGCTTGTCCGAGGCTCGTTTTTCTTACGAGCAGTACTTC. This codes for CASSLSEARFSYEQYF.

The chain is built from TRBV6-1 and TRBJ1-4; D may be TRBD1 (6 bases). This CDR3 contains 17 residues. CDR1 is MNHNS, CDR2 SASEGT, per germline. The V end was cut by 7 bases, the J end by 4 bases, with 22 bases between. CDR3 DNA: TGTGCCAGCAAATGGGGGGCCGGACAGTCGGGTAATGAAAAACTGTTTTTT. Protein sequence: CASKWGAGQSGNEKLFF.

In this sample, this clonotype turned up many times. CDR3 in DNA: TGTGCCAGCAGCGTAAAAGAGACCCAGTACTTC. Protein sequence: CASSVKETQYF. This chain links TRBV7-2 with TRBJ2-5, with D unresolved. This CDR3 region has 11 residues. Trimming removed 5 bases from V and 3 bases from J, with 4 bases in between. CDR1 SGHTA and CDR2 FQGNSA come from the germline V gene. The full variable domain, with the rest looked up from reference TRBV7-2 and TRBJ2-5, is GAGVSQSPSNKVTEKGKDVELRCDPISGHTALYWYRQSLGQGLEFLIYFQGNSAPDKSGLPSDRFSAERTGGSVSTLTIQRTQQEDSAVYLCASSVKETQYFGPGTRLLVL.

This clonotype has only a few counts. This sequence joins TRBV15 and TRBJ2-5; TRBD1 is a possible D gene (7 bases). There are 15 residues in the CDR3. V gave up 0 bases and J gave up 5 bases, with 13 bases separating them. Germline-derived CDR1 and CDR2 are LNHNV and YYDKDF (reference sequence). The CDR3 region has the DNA TGTGCCACCAGCAGAGAGGACAGGAGGGGGGAGACCCAGTACTTC. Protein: CATSREDRRGETQYF. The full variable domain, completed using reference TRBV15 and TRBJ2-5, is DAMVIQNPRYQVTQFGKPVTLSCSQTLNHNVMYWYQQKSSQAPKLLFHYYDKDFNNEADTPDNFQSRRPNTSFCFLDIRSPGLGDTAMYLCATSREDRRGETQYFGPGTRLLVL.

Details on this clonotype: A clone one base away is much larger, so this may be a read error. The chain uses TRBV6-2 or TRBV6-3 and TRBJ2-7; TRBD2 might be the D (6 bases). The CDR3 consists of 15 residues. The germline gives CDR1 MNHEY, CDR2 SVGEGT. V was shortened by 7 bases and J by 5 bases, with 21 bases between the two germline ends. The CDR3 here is CASTLRREATNEQYF. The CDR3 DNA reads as TGTGCCAGCACCCTTCGGAGGGAGGCAACGAACGAGCAGTACTTC.

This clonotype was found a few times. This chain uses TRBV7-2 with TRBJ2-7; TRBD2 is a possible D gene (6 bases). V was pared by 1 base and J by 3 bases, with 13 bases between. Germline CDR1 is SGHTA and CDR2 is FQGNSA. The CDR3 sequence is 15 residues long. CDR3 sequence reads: CASSLVAGRRYEQYF. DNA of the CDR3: TGTGCCAGCAGCTTAGTGGCGGGAAGGCGCTACGAGCAGTACTTC.

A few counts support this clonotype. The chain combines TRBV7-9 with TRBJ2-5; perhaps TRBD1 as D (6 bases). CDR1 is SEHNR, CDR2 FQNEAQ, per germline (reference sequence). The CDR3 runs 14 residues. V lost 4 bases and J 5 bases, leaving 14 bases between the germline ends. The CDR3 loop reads CASSSQGPRETQYF. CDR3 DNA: TGTGCCAGCAGCTCCCAGGGGCCCAGGGAGACCCAGTACTTC.

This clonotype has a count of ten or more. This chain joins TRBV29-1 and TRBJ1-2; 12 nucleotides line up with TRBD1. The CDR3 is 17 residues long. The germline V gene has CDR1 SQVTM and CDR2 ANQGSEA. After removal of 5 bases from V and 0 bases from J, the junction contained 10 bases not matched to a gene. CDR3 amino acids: CSVPVGQGAITNYGYTF. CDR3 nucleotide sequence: TGCAGCGTTCCAGTGGGACAGGGGGCGATTACTAACTATGGCTACACCTTC.

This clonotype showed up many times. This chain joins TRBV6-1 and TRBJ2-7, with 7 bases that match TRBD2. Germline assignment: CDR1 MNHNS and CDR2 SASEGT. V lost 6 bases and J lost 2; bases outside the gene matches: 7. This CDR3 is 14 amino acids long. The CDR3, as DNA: TGTGCCAGCAGCGGACTAGTTTTCCCCTACGAGCAGTACTTC. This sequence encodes CASSGLVFPYEQYF.

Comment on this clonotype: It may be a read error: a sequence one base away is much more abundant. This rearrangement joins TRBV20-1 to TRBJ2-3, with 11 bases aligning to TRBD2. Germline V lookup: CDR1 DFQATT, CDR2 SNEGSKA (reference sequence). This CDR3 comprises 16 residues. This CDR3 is CCARDSSGRWSDTQYF. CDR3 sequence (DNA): TGCTGTGCTAGAGATTCTAGCGGGAGGTGGTCAGATACGCAGTATTTT.

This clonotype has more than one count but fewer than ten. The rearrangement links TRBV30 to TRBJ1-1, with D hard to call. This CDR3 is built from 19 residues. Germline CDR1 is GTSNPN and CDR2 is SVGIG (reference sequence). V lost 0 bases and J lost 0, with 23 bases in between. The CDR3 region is CAWSVYTGRSGKMNTEAFF. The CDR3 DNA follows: TGTGCCTGGAGTGTATACACGGGCAGGTCGGGAAAAATGAACACTGAAGCTTTCTTT.

The CDR3 DNA follows: TGTGCCATAGGACAGGGCGCCGGGGAATCGGGCGAGCAGTACTTC. Protein product: CAIGQGAGESGEQYF. The V gene is TRBV10-3, the J gene TRBJ2-7; 8 bases line up with TRBD1. V was clipped by 9 bases and J by 6 bases; unmatched bases: 16. The CDR3 runs 15 residues. Germline V gene lookup returns CDR1 ENHRY and CDR2 SYGVKD.